Reported below is one TCR beta chain. Its specific antigen is unknown. Base quality data are lacking; no much larger clone is found one base away. Other DNA sequences in the same sample also yield this CDR3. This entry comes from a study of cytomegalovirus exposure and HLA in healthy donors (dated by TCRdb to 2016 to 2017). In the study overall: An earlier analysis of 550 to 700 of the donors reported roughly 300 Gb of sequence data and 100 million to 140 million unique TCR beta sequences from roughly 180 million T cells. Besides the first cohort of 666 subjects, a separate validation cohort made up of roughly 120 different subjects was used. All discovery cohort repertoires had been generated using a single sequencing platform. The number of typed donors differed by locus: about 620-640 for A, B, C, DRB1 and DQB1; 522 for DQA1; approximately 600 for DPA1; and around 450 for DPB1. High-throughput TCR immunosequencing, statistical association of individual TCRs with disease status, and machine learning were combined to predict cytomegalovirus infection status. Of the 300 to 400 genotyped donors, about 80% fell in the genetic ancestry cluster associated with self-reported Caucasian donors. Both class I and class II loci were covered by HLA typing, at four-digit resolution. Across roughly 420 genotyped donors of the cohort, an average of about 250,000 unique TCR beta nucleotide sequences per donor were sequenced, and 15% to 20% of those sequences were non-productive. Roughly 5 DR-DQ haplotypes were handled as single units for association and clustering, since linkage in the cohort was strong. In an earlier analysis of 587 of the donors, high-throughput TCR beta sequencing was used to judge whether each TCR beta V gene segment behaved as functional or pseudogenic. An early release covering around 630 HLA-typed donors comprised roughly 300 gigabases of sequencing data and tens of millions of unique TCR sequences. The study was designed to test whether signatures of past pathogen exposure could be identified by cataloging public T cell receptors. In a later analysis, previously published TCR beta repertoires from hundreds of donors were re-analyzed and high-resolution HLA genotyping was added so that TCR occurrence patterns could be studied. Rather than drawing on any new phenotypic data, the later analysis identified candidate immune exposures from TCR beta sequences and the way those sequences occurred across donors. A later genetic analysis used genome-wide SNP genotypes for 398 of the 666 donors, treating that subset as a discovery cohort. Using immunosequencing, the study profiled T cell repertoires from fewer than 700 subjects and related those repertoires to cytomegalovirus serostatus. Donor age, sex, ethnicity and CMV serostatus were compiled alongside the repertoire data. Study-wide conclusions, independent of this receptor: For the cohort, immune exposure information was limited to CMV serostatus. A later analysis found that most CMV-associated TCR beta chains appeared HLA-restricted, with HLA associations seemingly driven largely by CMV exposure. According to a later genetic analysis, donors in an Asian-associated ancestry cluster had fewer N-insertions in productive TCRs than the approximately 650-donor mean. The study listed over 150 TCR beta chains as associated with cytomegalovirus. Specific HLA alleles were associated with 15,000 to 20,000 TCR beta sequences at a false discovery rate of 0.05 in a later analysis. A later genetic analysis associated a missense DCLRE1C variant with V-gene and J-gene trimming of TCR beta chains, and an independent cohort replicated the association. A later analysis found that HLA-associated TCR beta chains were more clonally expanded and had lower generation probabilities than equally common non-associated chains. A later analysis found that TCR association rates varied across HLA loci, with DRB1 alleles showing the most associated TCRs and HLA-C alleles the fewest. Most TCR sequences were observed very rarely across donors, whereas some public TCRs were present in many individuals. A further reported finding was that TCR beta sequences accurately predicted the HLA-A and HLA-B alleles for most subjects in the first cohort. In a later analysis, several top co-occurrence clusters were reported to appear linked to parvovirus B19, influenza, CMV and Epstein-Barr virus. Strong co-occurrence of HLA alleles, especially DR and DQ, made assigning TCR associations to individual alleles difficult. The presence/absence analyses assumed that sequencing depth was roughly uniform across donors, and that assumption may not be true. The authors suggested that the approach could potentially be extended to other disease states and immunological phenotypes. This cohort had only TCR beta chains sequenced, and the lack of alpha or paired-chain data limited which features could be detected. Because counts were too low, some 16 rarely observed V segments, including chromosome 9 orphons, were excluded from the earlier analysis of several hundred of the donors. Correlated functional status among segregating V segments might reflect linkage disequilibrium, but an unknown experimental factor could not be ruled out. In an earlier analysis of fewer than 750 of the donors, most TCR beta V segments were observed in productive rearrangements about 87% or about 30% of the time, broadly matching IMGT annotations. Cytomegalovirus status was reported to be diagnosed by the classifier with high specificity and sensitivity in both the original and validation cohorts. The sequencing pipeline was judged likely to have produced a cluster of highly shared sequence variants as a technical artifact. Three of the identified cytomegalovirus-associated TCR beta chains were confirmed in vitro to be specific for cytomegalovirus antigens. Because some donors lacked HLA typing at each locus, the association tests relied only on the typed subset. Because the 87-base-pair reads could not distinguish some IMGT-functional V segments, including TRBV6-2 and TRBV6-3, those segments were excluded.

The cohort consisted of fewer than 700 healthy bone marrow donors. At the time of sampling, every cohort member was nominally healthy, though immune exposures that went unrecorded were likely present. The donor was CMV seronegative and belonged to the group of roughly 330 seronegative cohort members. A peripheral blood sample was provided by each donor, and peripheral blood mononuclear cells were used for TCR beta sequencing. The Qiagen DNeasy Blood Extraction Kit was used to extract genomic DNA from the blood cell samples. Via the germline V gene, CDR1 is LGHNA and CDR2 YNFKEQ. For this chain, trimming is 0 bases at the V end and 0 bases at the J end, and the number of junction bases without a gene match is 4. The CDR3 contains 16 residues, cysteine and phenylalanine counted. Only the CDR3 DNA stays, 48 bases, in frame from base 1. The library was prepared using the immunoSEQ multiplex PCR assay. For the multiplex PCR, a mixture combining 60 forward primers for TCR Vbeta segments and 13 reverse primers for TCR Jbeta segments was used. A multiplex PCR assay on genomic DNA amplified the CDR3 region of rearranged TCR beta genes. On the Illumina HiSeq System, the amplified TCR beta libraries were sequenced as 87-base-pair reads. From the authors' description of their analysis: In a later analysis, 70 million to 95 million unique TCR beta chains were counted across the approximately 640 repertoires, and roughly 9.9 million of these chains were shared by at least two donors. A nearest-neighbor algorithm error-corrected the raw reads and collapsed the reads into unique sequences, merging closely related sequences to remove PCR and sequencing errors. CDR3 sequences were aligned to IMGT reference sequences to assign V, D and J gene segments. For a sequence to be retained, at least a six-nucleotide match to both a V gene segment and a J gene segment was required. Rearrangements were classified as productive when the CDR3 lacked stop codons and remained in frame with V and J, and all other rearrangements were classified as non-productive. Following IMGT convention, CDR3 was defined as the stretch from the second conserved V-encoded cysteine to the conserved J-encoded phenylalanine. The earlier analysis of around 640 of the donors excluded sequences that lacked an unambiguous match to a single V gene segment. In an earlier analysis of some 590 of the donors, a V segment was called functional when productive rearrangements were above 56.7%, and segregating when the standard deviation between donors exceeded 5%. A statistical classification framework was developed to diagnose cytomegalovirus status using the catalog of TCR beta chain sequences. In a later analysis, TCR nucleotide sequences were compared against IMGT/GENE-DB human TR gene sequences so that V and J genes could be assigned. Using the TCRdist pipeline, a later analysis assigned CDR3 sequences along with most-parsimonious VDJ recombination scenarios. A later analysis defined each TCR beta chain by its CDR3 amino acid sequence plus V-gene family, and excluded reads lacking a unique V-gene family. As a way to deal with suspected cross-contamination and a sequencing artifact, a later analysis dropped roughly 600 nucleotide sequences that were highly shared and had low generation probability. A later analysis calculated a clonal expansion index for each public chain from normalized within-repertoire ranks of inferred template counts. Generation probabilities in a later analysis came from a VDJ recombination model fitted to out-of-frame rearrangements, and those results were checked against IGoR. Hypergeometric tests were used in a later analysis to score TCR-TCR, TCR-HLA and TCR-CMV co-occurrence, with a repertoire-size bias correction applied to the TCR pairs. In a later analysis, false discovery rates were estimated by permuting HLA or CMV assignments 20 times. A later analysis grouped co-occurring TCRs with DBSCAN, adding TCRdist sequence similarity when clustering within HLA-allele-positive subsets. Repertoires with fewer than 30,000 or more than 120,000 public chains were left out of co-occurrence clustering, as were five repertoires with anomalous nucleotide sharing. The table was pulled from immuneACCESS by TCRdb, which kept in-frame rearrangements only. Such tables lose some clones; where checked, under half of the loss comes from unresolved V genes, and the rest has no known cause. That table furnishes V, J and clone size, whereas the DNA furnished D and trimming. This sample gives roughly 190,000 clones in total; 87% of them show up just once. The ten largest clones add up to around 1.2% of the sample.

The chain was built from TRBV4-2 and TRBJ2-7; TRBD2 aligns with 8 central bases. Sequenced material: PBMCs. This clonotype was sampled from a man younger than 45 in good health and CMV-seronegative. The DNA sequence is TGTGCCAGCAGCCAAGAGCGAGCGGGAGACTCCTACGAGCAGTACTTC. Its translation is CASSQERAGDSYEQYF.